This is a list of T cell receptor beta chains from one sample in a study of blood T cells in healthy people across ages. TCRdb re-derived calls from the 5' RACE reads in MiXCR, one entry per CDR3 protein. The sample records about 1.7 million distinct CDR3 sequences, roughly 30% being singletons. The sequencing sample was made of blood. The origin of the receptors is a woman in her twenties or thirties in good health. Each CDR3 is given with its conserved first and last residue. D genes are given only for firm matches. Rows give clone size only sometimes, using once, few, many, or a class for an expanded clone.

V: TRBV2; length: 16; D: TRBD2; size: NA; J: TRBJ2-1; CDR3: CASNRGLAGVANEQFF; DNA: TGTGCCAGCAATCGGGGACTAGCGGGAGTAGCCAATGAGCAGTTCTTC
V: TRBV3-1; length: 16; D: NA; size: few; J: TRBJ2-7; CDR3: CASSQGGGGLFAEQYF; DNA: TGTGCCAGCAGCCAGGGTGGGGGGGGCCTTTTTGCTGAGCAGTACTTC
V: TRBV5-1; length: 15; D: NA; size: NA; J: TRBJ2-1; CDR3: CANSQTGTNYNEQFF; DNA: TGCGCCAACAGCCAGACCGGGACCAACTACAATGAGCAGTTCTTC
V: TRBV6-1; length: 14; D: NA; size: few; J: TRBJ1-2; CDR3: CASRREGANYGYTF; DNA: TGTGCCAGCAGGCGGGAGGGGGCTAACTATGGCTACACCTTC
V: TRBV20-1; length: 13; D: NA; size: NA; J: TRBJ2-3; CDR3: CSARGFGGDTQYF; DNA: TGCAGTGCTAGAGGTTTCGGTGGAGATACGCAGTATTTT
V: TRBV9; length: 13; D: NA; size: many; J: TRBJ1-2; CDR3: CASSADVNYGYTF; DNA: TGTGCCAGCAGCGCGGACGTGAACTATGGCTACACCTTC
V: TRBV29-1; length: 11; D: NA; size: many; J: TRBJ1-2; CDR3: CSADRQGGYTF; DNA: TGCAGCGCGGACCGTCAGGGGGGCTACACCTTC
V: TRBV5-5; length: 15; D: NA; size: many; J: TRBJ2-5; CDR3: CASSQLWWGTETQYF; DNA: TGTGCCAGCAGCCAGCTCTGGTGGGGTACAGAGACCCAGTACTTC
V: TRBV20-1; length: 13; D: NA; size: NA; J: TRBJ1-1; CDR3: CSASGSGSSEAFF; DNA: TGCAGTGCTAGCGGATCAGGGAGCAGTGAAGCTTTCTTT
V: TRBV6-6; length: 14; D: TRBD1; size: NA; J: TRBJ1-5; CDR3: CASSPRTGDSAQHF; DNA: TGTGCCAGCAGCCCTAGGACAGGGGATAGCGCCCAGCATTTT
V: TRBV12-3/TRBV12-4; length: 13; D: NA; size: NA; J: TRBJ2-1; CDR3: CASTSPGASEQFF; DNA: TGTGCCAGCACCTCACCAGGGGCTAGTGAGCAGTTCTTC
V: TRBV7-2; length: 17; D: NA; size: few; J: TRBJ2-6; CDR3: CASSSGGASSRANVLTF; DNA: TGTGCCAGCAGCTCCGGGGGAGCTAGCTCGAGGGCCAACGTCCTGACTTTC
V: TRBV28; length: 15; D: NA; size: NA; J: TRBJ2-5; CDR3: CASSPGSADQETQYF; DNA: TGTGCCAGCAGTCCCGGGTCAGCAGACCAAGAGACCCAGTACTTC
V: TRBV28; length: 16; D: TRBD1; size: NA; J: TRBJ2-5; CDR3: CASSPRVGTGEETQYF; DNA: TGTGCCAGCAGTCCCAGGGTAGGGACAGGGGAAGAGACCCAGTACTTC
V: TRBV10-1; length: 13; D: NA; size: few; J: TRBJ2-3; CDR3: CASSTGIPDTQYF; DNA: TGCGCCAGCAGTACCGGAATTCCCGATACGCAGTATTTT
V: TRBV6-2/TRBV6-3; length: 16; D: NA; size: NA; J: TRBJ1-1; CDR3: CASSYVLLQGYTEAFF; DNA: TGTGCCAGCAGTTACGTCTTATTGCAGGGGTACACTGAAGCTTTCTTT
V: TRBV7-9; length: 13; D: TRBD1; size: NA; J: TRBJ1-4; CDR3: CASSDRGNEKLFF; DNA: TGTGCCAGCTCGGACAGGGGGAATGAAAAACTGTTTTTT
V: TRBV6-2/TRBV6-3; length: 16; D: TRBD2; size: NA; J: TRBJ2-1; CDR3: CASMEASGGPPVEQFF; DNA: TGTGCCAGCATGGAGGCTAGCGGGGGGCCTCCGGTTGAGCAGTTCTTC
V: TRBV9; length: 12; D: NA; size: NA; J: TRBJ2-1; CDR3: CASSVLANEQFF; DNA: TGTGCCAGCAGTGTACTAGCCAATGAGCAGTTCTTC
V: TRBV5-1; length: 15; D: NA; size: NA; J: TRBJ2-1; CDR3: CASSIEGISYNEQFF; DNA: TGCGCCAGCAGCATCGAGGGCATCTCCTACAATGAGCAGTTCTTC
V: TRBV12-3/TRBV12-4; length: 15; D: TRBD2; size: many; J: TRBJ2-1; CDR3: CASRPTSGNYNEQFF; DNA: TGTGCCAGCAGGCCAACTAGCGGAAACTACAATGAGCAGTTCTTC
V: TRBV29-1; length: 14; D: NA; size: NA; J: TRBJ2-3; CDR3: CSFRGVVSTDTQYF; DNA: TGCAGCTTCCGAGGGGTTGTGAGCACAGATACGCAGTATTTT
V: TRBV9; length: 13; D: NA; size: many; J: TRBJ2-5; CDR3: CASSGGTAETQYF; DNA: TGTGCCAGCAGCGGGGGGACGGCGGAGACCCAGTACTTC
V: TRBV18; length: 16; D: TRBD1; size: few; J: TRBJ1-1; CDR3: CASSPPLGQRSREAFF; DNA: TGTGCCAGCTCACCACCGCTGGGACAGCGAAGCCGTGAAGCTTTCTTT
V: TRBV20-1; length: 13; D: NA; size: few; J: TRBJ2-5; CDR3: CSAPIEGGETQYF; DNA: TGCAGTGCCCCTATCGAGGGGGGGGAGACCCAGTACTTC
V: TRBV7-2; length: 16; D: TRBD2; size: NA; J: TRBJ2-3; CDR3: CASGPFERELTDTQYF; DNA: TGTGCCAGCGGACCCTTTGAGCGGGAGTTGACAGATACGCAGTATTTT
V: TRBV9; length: 16; D: NA; size: few; J: TRBJ1-1; CDR3: CASSFPLDTLNTEAFF; DNA: TGTGCCAGCAGCTTCCCGTTGGACACCCTGAACACTGAAGCTTTCTTT
V: TRBV5-1; length: 17; D: NA; size: NA; J: TRBJ2-5; CDR3: CASSLAPGGQREGTQYF; DNA: TGCGCCAGCAGCTTGGCGCCCGGGGGGCAAAGAGAAGGGACCCAGTACTTC
V: TRBV29-1; length: 13; D: NA; size: many; J: TRBJ2-7; CDR3: CSVMGAAAYEQYF; DNA: TGCAGCGTCATGGGAGCGGCTGCCTACGAGCAGTACTTC
V: TRBV11-2; length: 19; D: TRBD2; size: NA; J: TRBJ2-3; CDR3: CASSLGLAGGKLWADTQYF; DNA: TGTGCCAGCAGCTTAGGACTAGCGGGAGGCAAACTATGGGCAGATACGCAGTATTTT
V: TRBV27; length: 16; D: TRBD1; size: NA; J: TRBJ1-1; CDR3: CASSSGQGVLGTEAFF; DNA: TGTGCCAGCAGCTCCGGACAGGGGGTCCTGGGCACTGAAGCTTTCTTT
V: TRBV5-1; length: 15; D: TRBD1; size: once; J: TRBJ2-5; CDR3: CAGSSPRQGQETQYF; DNA: TGCGCCGGCAGCTCCCCTCGACAGGGGCAAGAGACCCAGTACTTC
V: TRBV12-3/TRBV12-4; length: 14; D: NA; size: few; J: TRBJ1-5; CDR3: CASIRDPSNQPQHF; DNA: TGTGCCAGCATTCGTGACCCTTCCAATCAGCCCCAGCATTTT
V: TRBV2; length: 14; D: NA; size: few; J: TRBJ2-3; CDR3: CASSEGGDTDTQYF; DNA: TGTGCCAGCAGTGAAGGCGGGGACACAGATACGCAGTATTTT
V: TRBV9; length: 18; D: TRBD2; size: NA; J: TRBJ2-3; CDR3: CASSVSRGRREGTDTQYF; DNA: TGTGCCAGCAGCGTTAGTAGGGGAAGGAGGGAGGGAACAGATACGCAGTATTTT
V: TRBV4-3; length: 15; D: NA; size: NA; J: TRBJ1-1; CDR3: CASSQDFGVNTEAFF; DNA: TGCGCCAGCAGCCAAGATTTCGGGGTTAACACTGAAGCTTTCTTT
V: TRBV24-1; length: 17; D: TRBD2; size: NA; J: TRBJ2-1; CDR3: CATSLAGGGVTTMRQFF; DNA: TGTGCCACCAGTCTGGCGGGGGGCGGTGTTACCACAATGAGGCAGTTCTTC
V: TRBV20-1; length: 16; D: NA; size: NA; J: TRBJ2-1; CDR3: CSAKTRDALTYNEQFF; DNA: TGCAGTGCTAAAACACGGGATGCTCTAACCTACAATGAGCAGTTCTTC
V: TRBV11-2; length: 16; D: NA; size: many; J: TRBJ2-3; CDR3: CASSPNGAGSTDTQYF; DNA: TGTGCCAGCAGCCCAAACGGGGCCGGAAGCACAGATACGCAGTATTTT
V: TRBV15; length: 14; D: NA; size: many; J: TRBJ2-3; CDR3: CATSRAILTDTQYF; DNA: TGTGCCACCAGCAGGGCCATTTTGACAGATACGCAGTATTTT
V: TRBV6-2/TRBV6-3; length: 14; D: TRBD2; size: few; J: TRBJ2-7; CDR3: CASWTPLAGEEQYF; DNA: TGTGCCAGCTGGACCCCACTAGCGGGAGAAGAGCAGTACTTC
V: TRBV7-2; length: 13; D: NA; size: few; J: TRBJ1-2; CDR3: CASSFGEDYGCTF; DNA: TGTGCCAGCAGCTTTGGGGAGGACTATGGCTGCACCTTC
V: TRBV29-1; length: 13; D: NA; size: many; J: TRBJ2-7; CDR3: CSSSRGGDYEQYF; DNA: TGCAGCTCTTCGCGAGGGGGTGACTACGAGCAGTACTTC
V: TRBV5-1; length: 14; D: NA; size: NA; J: TRBJ1-5; CDR3: CASSGVRRNQPQHF; DNA: TGCGCCAGCAGCGGGGTAAGACGCAATCAGCCCCAGCATTTT
V: TRBV10-3; length: 12; D: TRBD1; size: many; J: TRBJ1-1; CDR3: CAIGTGGTEAFF; DNA: TGTGCCATCGGGACAGGCGGCACTGAAGCTTTCTTT
V: TRBV5-1; length: 15; D: TRBD2; size: many; J: TRBJ2-1; CDR3: CASSSSGSRYNEQFF; DNA: TGCGCCAGCAGCTCTAGCGGGAGTAGGTACAATGAGCAGTTCTTC
V: TRBV7-3; length: 15; D: NA; size: NA; J: TRBJ2-1; CDR3: CASSTQGGVGNEQFF; DNA: TGTGCCAGCAGCACACAGGGCGGGGTCGGCAATGAGCAGTTCTTC
V: TRBV10-3; length: 16; D: NA; size: many; J: TRBJ2-5; CDR3: CAISDTTGTSQETQYF; DNA: TGTGCCATCAGTGACACTACCGGGACCAGCCAAGAGACCCAGTACTTC
V: TRBV14; length: 19; D: NA; size: NA; J: TRBJ1-5; CDR3: CASSQRQGRGLYSNQPQHF; DNA: TGTGCCAGCAGCCAACGGCAGGGAAGAGGACTCTATAGCAATCAGCCCCAGCATTTT